This entry describes one T cell receptor beta chain. The antigen is undetermined. These data are taken from a study of radiotherapy plus CTLA-4 blockade in lung cancer. Study-level information: Objective responses were documented in around 19% of patients, with disease control in 31%. Whole-study findings and limits: Alongside interferon-beta, early blood T cell clone dynamics were reportedly the best predictor of response. TCR clones from tumors expanded in blood after radiotherapy plus ipilimumab.

The CDR3 extends over 15 amino acids. Trimming took 6 bases from V and 7 from J; bases not matched to a gene: 6. Germline V gene sequence: CDR1 SGHTA, CDR2 FQGNSA. TCRdb's copy holds only in-frame clones and misses some; the assay was immunoSEQ multiplex PCR. The table has some 52,000 clones, approximately 79% seen once. Treatment of patients with chemo-refractory metastatic non-small-cell lung cancer consisted of focal radiation plus CTLA-4 blockade with ipilimumab. Specimen: peripheral blood, collected from a patient treated with radiotherapy plus ipilimumab. This rearrangement joins TRBV7-2 to TRBJ1-6, with 10 bases aligning to TRBD1. This clonotype was sampled from a human donor with non-small cell lung cancer who had a partial response to radiotherapy plus ipilimumab. The CDR3 DNA reads as TGTGCCAGCAGTTTCCCGACAGGGGGCAATTCACCCCTCCACTTT. It yields the protein CASSFPTGGNSPLHF.